The clone carrying this T cell receptor (beta chain) was detected only a few times. No antigen is known for it. The study sequenced cultured CD4+ T cell DNA using the Oncomine TCR Beta short-read assay. TCRdb recomputed calls from the PCR reads with MiXCR, one row per CDR3 protein. The sample comprises several thousand distinct CDR3 sequences, just under 40% of which are singletons, and 20% rests with the top ten. These data are taken from a study of vaccination and CD4 T cells after COVID-19. Overall study: Six men and four women formed the convalescents, two being Hispanic. Post-diagnosis, post-COVID samples were collected after a median about 100 days, ranging 35 to 161.

Indicated treatment: approximately nine-day PBMC culture with coronavirus spike peptide pools or control peptides (ViraFEST assay). An unexposed donor provided the CD4+ T cells, which were collected before the COVID-19 pandemic (2011-2018). Peptide pools at 8 to 10 ug/ml, together with 8.5 to 10 IU/ml IL-2, were added to cultures of some 1.9 million PBMCs per well. It was after about 10 days of culture that CD4+ T cells were isolated by negative selection. The CDR3 extends over 16 amino acids. CDR1 LNHDA and CDR2 SQIVND come from the germline V gene (reference sequence). V lost 8 bases, J lost 2 bases, and 10 bases stayed unmatched.

The receptor was isolated from a human donor in good health. V gene TRBV19 combines with J gene TRBJ1-5; 9 bases line up with TRBD1. Sequencing was done on a sample of CD4+ T cells from blood, cultured in vitro. CDR3 in amino acids: CASREQGAIGNQPQHF. The CDR3 coding sequence is TGTGCCAGTCGAGAACAGGGGGCGATAGGCAATCAGCCCCAGCATTTT.